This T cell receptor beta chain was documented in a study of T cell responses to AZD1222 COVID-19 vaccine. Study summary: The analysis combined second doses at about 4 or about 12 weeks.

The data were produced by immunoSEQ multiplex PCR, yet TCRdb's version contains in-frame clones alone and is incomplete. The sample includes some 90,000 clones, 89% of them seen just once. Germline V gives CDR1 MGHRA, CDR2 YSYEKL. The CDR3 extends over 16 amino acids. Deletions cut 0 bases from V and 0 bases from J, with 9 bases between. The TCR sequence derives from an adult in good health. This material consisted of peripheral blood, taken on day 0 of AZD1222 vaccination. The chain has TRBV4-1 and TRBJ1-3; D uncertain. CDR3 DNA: TGCGCCAGCAGCCAAGATTTAGCAGCCTCTGGAAACACCATATATTTT. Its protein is CASSQDLAASGNTIYF.